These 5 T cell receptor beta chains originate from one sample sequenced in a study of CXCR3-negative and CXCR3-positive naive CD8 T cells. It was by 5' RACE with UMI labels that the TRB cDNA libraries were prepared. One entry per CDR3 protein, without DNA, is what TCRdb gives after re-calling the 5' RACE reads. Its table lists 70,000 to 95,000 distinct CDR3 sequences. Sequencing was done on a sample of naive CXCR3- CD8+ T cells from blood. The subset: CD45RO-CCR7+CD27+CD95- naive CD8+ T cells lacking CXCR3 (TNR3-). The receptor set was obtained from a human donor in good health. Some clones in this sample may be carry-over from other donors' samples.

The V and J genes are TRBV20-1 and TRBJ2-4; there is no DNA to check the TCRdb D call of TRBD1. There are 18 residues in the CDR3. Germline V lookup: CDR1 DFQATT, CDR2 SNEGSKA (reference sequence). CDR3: CSARDTDRPVLAKNIQYF.

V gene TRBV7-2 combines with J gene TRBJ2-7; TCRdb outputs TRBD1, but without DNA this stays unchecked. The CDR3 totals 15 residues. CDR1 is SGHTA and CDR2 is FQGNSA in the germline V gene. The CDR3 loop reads CASSLFGGLTYEQYF.

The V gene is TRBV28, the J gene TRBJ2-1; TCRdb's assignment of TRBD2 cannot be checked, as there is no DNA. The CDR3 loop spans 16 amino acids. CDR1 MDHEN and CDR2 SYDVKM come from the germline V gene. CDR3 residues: CASSLREGSSYNEQFF.

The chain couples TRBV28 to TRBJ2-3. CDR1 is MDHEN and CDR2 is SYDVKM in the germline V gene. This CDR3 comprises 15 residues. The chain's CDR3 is CASSPQPYNTDTQYF.

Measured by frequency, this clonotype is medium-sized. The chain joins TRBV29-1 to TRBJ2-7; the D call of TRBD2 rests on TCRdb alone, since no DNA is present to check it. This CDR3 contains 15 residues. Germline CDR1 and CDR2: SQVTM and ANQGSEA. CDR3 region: CSVWTSGTTSYEQYF.